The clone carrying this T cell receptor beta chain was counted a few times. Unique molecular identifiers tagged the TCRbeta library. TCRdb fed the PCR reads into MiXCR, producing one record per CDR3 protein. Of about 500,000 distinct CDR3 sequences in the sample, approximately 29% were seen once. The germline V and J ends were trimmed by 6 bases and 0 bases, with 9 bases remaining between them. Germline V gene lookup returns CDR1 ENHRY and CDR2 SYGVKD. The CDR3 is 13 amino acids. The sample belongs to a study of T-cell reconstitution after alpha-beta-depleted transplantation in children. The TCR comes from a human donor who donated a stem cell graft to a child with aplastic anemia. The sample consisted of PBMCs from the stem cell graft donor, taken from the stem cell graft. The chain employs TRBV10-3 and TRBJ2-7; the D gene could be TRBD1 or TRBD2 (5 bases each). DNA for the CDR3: TGTGCCATCAGATACGGGACCTCCTACGAGCAGTACTTC. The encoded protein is CAIRYGTSYEQYF.